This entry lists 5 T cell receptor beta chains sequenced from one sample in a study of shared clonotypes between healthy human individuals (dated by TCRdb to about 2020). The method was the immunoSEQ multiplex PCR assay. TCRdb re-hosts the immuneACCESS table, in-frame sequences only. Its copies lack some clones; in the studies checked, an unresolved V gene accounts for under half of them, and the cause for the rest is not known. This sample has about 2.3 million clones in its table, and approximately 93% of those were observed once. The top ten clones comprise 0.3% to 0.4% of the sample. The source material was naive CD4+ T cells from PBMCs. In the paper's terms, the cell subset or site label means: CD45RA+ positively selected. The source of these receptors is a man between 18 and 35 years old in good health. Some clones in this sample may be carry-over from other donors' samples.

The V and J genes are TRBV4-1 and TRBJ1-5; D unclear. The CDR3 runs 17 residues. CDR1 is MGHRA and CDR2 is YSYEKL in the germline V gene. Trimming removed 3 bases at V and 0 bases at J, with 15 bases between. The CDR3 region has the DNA TGCGCCAGCAGCCAGGGGTGGCTGATGAATAGCAATCAGCCCCAGCATTTT. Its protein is CASSQGWLMNSNQPQHF.

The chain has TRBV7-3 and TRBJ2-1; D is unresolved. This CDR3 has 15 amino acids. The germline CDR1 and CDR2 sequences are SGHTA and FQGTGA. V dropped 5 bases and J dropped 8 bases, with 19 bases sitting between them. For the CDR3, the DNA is TGTGCCAGCAGCCCCCTTCCGCACCTACCCCATGAGCAGTTCTTC. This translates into CASSPLPHLPHEQFF.

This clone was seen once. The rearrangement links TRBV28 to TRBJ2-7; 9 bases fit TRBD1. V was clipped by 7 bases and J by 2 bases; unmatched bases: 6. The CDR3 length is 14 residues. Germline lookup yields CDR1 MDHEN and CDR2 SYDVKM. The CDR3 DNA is TGTGCCAGCACCTCGGGACAGGGCCCCTACGAGCAGTACTTC. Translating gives CASTSGQGPYEQYF.

The CDR3 spells CASSPGRSSGGETQYF. In DNA form, the CDR3 reads TGTGCCAGCAGCCCCGGGAGGTCTAGCGGGGGAGAGACCCAGTACTTC. The V call is TRBV14, the J call TRBJ2-5, with TRBD2 identical over 10 bases. The ends lost 4 bases at V and 4 bases at J; junction bases unmatched: 9. The CDR3 has 16 residues. CDR1 SGHDN and CDR2 FVKESK come from the germline V gene.

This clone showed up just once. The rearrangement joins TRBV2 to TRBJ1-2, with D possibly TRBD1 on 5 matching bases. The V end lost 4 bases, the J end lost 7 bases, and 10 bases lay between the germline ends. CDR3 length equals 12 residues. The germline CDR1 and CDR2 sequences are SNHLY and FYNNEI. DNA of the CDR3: TGTGCCAGCAGTGCGGGGGTTGCTGGCTACACCTTC. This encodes CASSAGVAGYTF.